The rows below give T cell receptor beta chains drawn from one sample of a study of blood T cell repertoires in COVID-19. This table comes from immunoSEQ multiplex PCR, and its TCRdb copy is limited to in-frame clones, with some not included. The sample lists under 130,000 clones, less than 80% occurring once. The specimen sequenced was peripheral blood. These receptors came from a man aged 65 to 85 with active or convalescent COVID-19. Both conserved end residues are part of each CDR3. D genes are given only for firm matches. The size of a clone is reported for some rows only, either as once, few or many, or as a class for expanded clones.

size	V	length	D	J	DNA	CDR3
.	TRBV24-1	16	.	TRBJ2-1	TGTGCCACCAGTGATTTGAAAGAGAGCTCCTACAATGAGCAGTTCTTC	CATSDLKESSYNEQFF
.	TRBV11-2	18	.	TRBJ2-2	TGTGCCAGCAGCTTAGGGGTTTACGGGGGGCTTGGTACCGGGGAGCTGTTTTTT	CASSLGVYGGLGTGELFF
.	TRBV5-4	12	.	TRBJ1-1	TGTGCCAGCAGCCCAATTGGAGGAGAAGCTTTCTTT	CASSPIGGEAFF
.	TRBV11-3	15	TRBD1	TRBJ2-3	TGTGCCAGCAGCTTAGGAGGGGGCACATCAGATACGCAGTATTTT	CASSLGGGTSDTQYF
.	TRBV14	15	TRBD1	TRBJ2-1	TGTGCCAGCAGCCAACTTCGGGACAGGGTAATGAAGCAGTTCTTC	CASSQLRDRVMKQFF
.	TRBV5-1	13	TRBD1	TRBJ1-2	TGCGCCAGCAGCTTGGTAACGGACAGGGGCTACACCTTC	CASSLVTDRGYTF
.	TRBV30	11	.	TRBJ1-2	TGTGCCTGGAATCCCGGCTATGGCTACACCTTC	CAWNPGYGYTF
once	TRBV30	13	TRBD1	TRBJ1-1	TGTGCCTGGAGACAGGGGGCGGCCGCTGAAGCTTTCTTT	CAWRQGAAAEAFF
once	TRBV5-1	15	TRBD1	TRBJ2-2	TGCGCCAGCGACCCGACAGGGAAGAACACCGGGGAGCTGTTTTTT	CASDPTGKNTGELFF
.	TRBV28	15	TRBD2	TRBJ2-7	TGTGCCAGCAGTTCCCTGGGACTAGCGGTGGACGAGCAGTACTTC	CASSSLGLAVDEQYF
.	TRBV6-5	13	.	TRBJ1-1	TGTGCCAGCAGTTACCCCGGAACAGGTGAAGCTTTCTTT	CASSYPGTGEAFF
once	TRBV28	14	.	TRBJ2-1	TGTGCCAGCAGTGTGTCCGGCTCCTACAATGAGCAGTTCTTC	CASSVSGSYNEQFF
.	TRBV5-1	13	.	TRBJ1-2	TGCGCCAGCAGTTTGGCCGCTAACTATGGCTACACCTTC	CASSLAANYGYTF
.	TRBV7-9	16	TRBD1	TRBJ2-3	TGTGCCAGCAGCTTAGAATATGGGACAGGCACAGATACGCAGTATTTT	CASSLEYGTGTDTQYF
.	TRBV5-8	15	.	TRBJ1-2	TGTGCCAGCAGCTGGGGGCCAGGGTCGTACTATGGCTACACCTTC	CASSWGPGSYYGYTF
.	TRBV27	13	.	TRBJ1-2	TGTGCCAGCAGTCAGAGGGGGATTTATGGCTACACCTTC	CASSQRGIYGYTF
.	TRBV30	16	.	TRBJ1-3	TGTGCCTGGAGTGTTTGGGGGCTCAGCTCTGGAAACACCATATATTTT	CAWSVWGLSSGNTIYF
.	TRBV5-1	15	TRBD1	TRBJ1-1	TGCGCCAGCAGCTGGACAGGGGGAAAACTCACTGAAGCTTTCTTT	CASSWTGGKLTEAFF
.	TRBV7-6	15	TRBD1	TRBJ1-1	TGTGCCAGCAGCCTCTTCAGGGGGCTGGACACTGAAGCTTTCTTT	CASSLFRGLDTEAFF
.	TRBV6-5	15	TRBD2	TRBJ2-3	TGTGCCAGCAGTTACGTGCGGGAGGGCACAGATACGCAGTATTTT	CASSYVREGTDTQYF
.	TRBV6-5	15	TRBD1	TRBJ1-5	TGTGCCAGCAGTCCCAGGGGACAGAACAATCAGCCCCAGCATTTT	CASSPRGQNNQPQHF
.	TRBV5-1	14	.	TRBJ1-5	TGCGCCAGCAGCTTGGAAGGGGTAGGACAGCCCCAGCATTTT	CASSLEGVGQPQHF
.	TRBV6-6	10	.	TRBJ1-2	TGTGCCAGCGGGGCGAGGGGCTACACCTTC	CASGARGYTF
few	TRBV19	12	.	TRBJ1-1	TGTGCCAGTAGTTTCTTAGAGGCTGAAGCTTTCTTT	CASSFLEAEAFF
.	TRBV3-1/TRBV3-2	18	.	TRBJ1-3	TGTGCCAGCAGCCTCAGTTTTGGGGGAGGGGGCTCTGGAAACACCATATATTTT	CASSLSFGGGGSGNTIYF
.	TRBV5-4	14	TRBD1	TRBJ1-6	TGTGCCAGCAGCTCCGGGACAGATAATTCACCCCTCCACTTT	CASSSGTDNSPLHF
.	TRBV19	13	TRBD1	TRBJ2-5	TGTGCCAGTAGAGGACAGGGAAAGGAGACCCAGTACTTC	CASRGQGKETQYF
.	TRBV5-1	14	.	TRBJ2-3	TGCGCCAGCAGCGATCCACAGGGTTCAGATACGCAGTATTTT	CASSDPQGSDTQYF